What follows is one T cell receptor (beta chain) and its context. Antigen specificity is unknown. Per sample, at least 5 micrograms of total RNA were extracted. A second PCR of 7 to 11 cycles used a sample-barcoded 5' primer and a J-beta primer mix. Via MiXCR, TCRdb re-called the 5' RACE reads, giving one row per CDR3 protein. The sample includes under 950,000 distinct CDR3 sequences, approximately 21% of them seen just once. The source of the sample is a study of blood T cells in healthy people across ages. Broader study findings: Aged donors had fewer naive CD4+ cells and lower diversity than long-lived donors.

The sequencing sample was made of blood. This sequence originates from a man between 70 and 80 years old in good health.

CDR3 coding DNA: TGCAGTGCTAGAAAGGTCTCTAGCACAGATACGCAGTATTTT. This encodes CSARKVSSTDTQYF. The V call is TRBV20-1, the J call TRBJ2-3; D remains ambiguous. The V gene's germline CDR1 is DFQATT and CDR2 SNEGSKA (reference sequence). V lost 2 bases to trimming and J lost 0 bases, with 9 bases between them. The CDR3 is 14 residues long.